The 27 T cell receptor beta chains below all came from one sample that was sequenced in a study of blood T cell repertoires in COVID-19. Libraries were prepared by immunoSEQ multiplex PCR; TCRdb keeps only in-frame clonotypes and omits some of them. The table records roughly 100,000 clones, around 76% of them present only once. Sequencing was performed on peripheral blood. Source of these receptors: a woman in her seventies with acute or convalescent COVID-19.

A few counts support this clone. CDR3 coding DNA: TGTGCCAGCAGCAGCCGGACAGGGAATGAGCAGTTCTTC. It yields the protein CASSSRTGNEQFF. This chain uses TRBV9 with TRBJ2-1; 8 bases are shared with TRBD1. From germline, CDR1 is SGDLS and CDR2 YYNGEE. V trimming: 4 bases; J trimming: 7 bases; junction bases outside the gene matches: 4. The CDR3 is 13 residues long.

The J gene is TRBJ2-1, the V gene TRBV18; TRBD1 is a possible D gene (6 bases). CDR1 is KGHSH, CDR2 LQKENI, per germline. CDR3 length: 17 residues. Trimming stripped 6 bases from V and 4 bases from J, with 22 bases between. The CDR3 DNA reads as TGTGCCAGCTCGCCCGCGAGGACAGTCGACGGGTACAATGAGCAGTTCTTC. It is translated as CASSPARTVDGYNEQFF.

The V gene is TRBV6-2 or TRBV6-3, the J gene TRBJ2-7, with 8 nucleotides matching TRBD1. From germline, CDR1 is MNHEY and CDR2 SVGEGT. CDR3 length equals 16 residues. After removal of 2 bases from V and 6 bases from J, the junction contained 12 bases not matched to a gene. DNA for the CDR3: TGTGCCAGCAGTTACAACGATGCAGGGGGCGCGGGCGAGCAGTACTTC. Protein: CASSYNDAGGAGEQYF.

The chain combines TRBV9 with TRBJ2-7; D gene unclear. Germline V gives CDR1 SGDLS, CDR2 YYNGEE. Trimming removed 0 bases at V and 2 bases at J, with 9 bases between. This CDR3 contains 14 residues. The chain's CDR3 is CASSVGATPYEQYF. DNA for the CDR3: TGTGCCAGCAGCGTAGGGGCGACACCCTACGAGCAGTACTTC.

CDR3 sequence reads: CASSQDGDRSSSYNSPLHF. CDR3 bases: TGCGCCAGCAGCCAAGATGGGGACAGGTCGAGCTCCTATAATTCACCCCTCCACTTT. This chain uses TRBV4-1 with TRBJ1-6; 8 bases line up with TRBD1. Trimming at V came to 0 bases and at J to 0 bases, leaving 7 bases not matched to a gene. Looked up from germline, CDR1 is MGHRA and CDR2 is YSYEKL. CDR3 length: 19 amino acids.

This clone has only one observation. The chain uses TRBV9 and TRBJ1-4; D remains unclear. There are 12 residues in the CDR3. V shed 5 bases and J shed 4 bases, with 6 bases lying between them. The germline gives CDR1 SGDLS, CDR2 YYNGEE. The CDR3 DNA reads as TGTGCCAGCAGTCGGGATAATGAAAAACTGTTTTTT. It encodes CASSRDNEKLFF.

The chain is built from TRBV5-6 and TRBJ1-5; 8 nucleotides align to TRBD1. CDR1 is SGHDT and CDR2 is YYEEEE in the germline V gene. The V and J ends lost 1 base and 2 bases, in that order; junction bases with no gene match: 8. There are 17 residues in the CDR3. The CDR3 coding sequence is TGTGCCAGCAGCTTGTTCCAGGGGGCAGGTGGCAATCAGCCCCAGCATTTT. Its protein product is CASSLFQGAGGNQPQHF.

The chain is built from TRBV9 and TRBJ2-3; 12 bases fit TRBD2. V lost 3 bases, J lost 5 bases, and 16 bases stayed unmatched. The CDR3 loop spans 19 amino acids. Per the germline V gene, CDR1 is SGDLS and CDR2 is YYNGEE. The CDR3 sequence: CASSARTSGDILPGDTQYF. CDR3 nucleotide sequence: TGTGCCAGCAGCGCACGGACTAGCGGGGATATCCTTCCGGGAGATACGCAGTATTTT.

The chain recombines TRBV5-4 with TRBJ2-3, with D hard to call. CDR3 length: 15 residues. Trimming cost V 0 bases and J 2 bases, with 10 bases left between them. Germline CDR1 reads SGHNT; CDR2 reads YYREEE (reference sequence). Here the CDR3 DNA reads TGTGCCAGCAGCTTGGGGCAGACAAACACAGATACGCAGTATTTT. Its protein product is CASSLGQTNTDTQYF.

The gene calls are TRBV7-9 and TRBJ1-1; D may be TRBD1 (5 bases). This CDR3 is built from 15 residues. Trimming pared 5 bases from V and 0 bases from J, leaving 13 bases between. The germline V gene encodes CDR1 SEHNR and CDR2 FQNEAQ (reference sequence). CDR3 region: CASSPMTALNTEAFF. CDR3 DNA: TGTGCCAGCAGCCCAATGACAGCATTGAACACTGAAGCTTTCTTT.

The J gene is TRBJ2-2, the V gene TRBV18; the D gene is possibly TRBD2 (6 bases). The germline V gene has CDR1 KGHSH and CDR2 LQKENI. The CDR3 spans 19 residues. V was trimmed by 6 bases and J by 0 bases, leaving 23 bases between them. The CDR3 region has the DNA TGTGCCAGCTCCACCGAAAGCCACCCGGGACTTTCGAACACCGGGGAGCTGTTTTTT. This codes for CASSTESHPGLSNTGELFF.

On this clone: Since a much larger clone is just one base distant, this may be a read error. The J gene is TRBJ2-7, the V gene TRBV5-1; 8 nucleotides agree with TRBD2. Per the germline V gene, CDR1 is SGHRS and CDR2 is YFSETQ. There are 16 residues in the CDR3. The chain's CDR3 is CPSLSRRGGPGGEQYF. The DNA for the CDR3 is TGCCCCAGCTTGAGCCGTCGGGGGGGCCCGGGGGGGGAGCAGTACTTC.

This chain links TRBV5-1 with TRBJ1-1; TRBD1 aligns across 11 bases. This CDR3 contains 16 residues. V dropped 5 bases and J dropped 2; count of bases not matched to a gene: 8. The germline CDR1 and CDR2 sequences are SGHRS and YFSETQ. The CDR3 nucleotides read TGCGCCAGCAGGAAAGACGGACAGGGGGCAAACACTGAAGCTTTCTTT. This sequence encodes CASRKDGQGANTEAFF.

This sequence joins TRBV5-1 and TRBJ1-1, with D possibly being TRBD1 (6 bases). Trimming took 4 bases from V and 0 from J, leaving 13 bases between them. There are 15 residues in the CDR3. Germline V lookup: CDR1 SGHRS, CDR2 YFSETQ. For the CDR3, the DNA is TGCGCCAGCAGCCCGCTGGACAGTTTGAACACTGAAGCTTTCTTT. This codes for CASSPLDSLNTEAFF. The complete variable domain, with remaining parts taken from reference TRBV5-1 and TRBJ1-1, reads KAGVTQTPRYLIKTRGQQVTLSCSPISGHRSVSWYQQTPGQGLQFLFEYFSETQRNKGNFPGRFSGRQFSNSRSEMNVSTLELGDSALYLCASSPLDSLNTEAFFGQGTRLTVV.

CDR3 DNA sequence: TGTGCCACCAGCAGGGACCAGGGGCAAGGAGGAAACACCATATATTTT. Its protein product is CATSRDQGQGGNTIYF. V and J are TRBV15 and TRBJ1-3, with D perhaps TRBD1 (6 bases). Per germline, CDR1 LNHNV and CDR2 YYDKDF (reference sequence). V shed 3 bases and J shed 4 bases, with 16 bases lying between them. The CDR3 extends over 16 amino acids. The whole variable domain, remainder taken from reference TRBV15 and TRBJ1-3, is DAMVIQNPRYQVTQFGKPVTLSCSQTLNHNVMYWYQQKSSQAPKLLFHYYDKDFNNEADTPDNFQSRRPNTSFCFLDIRSPGLGDTAMYLCATSRDQGQGGNTIYFGEGSWLTVV.

The V gene is TRBV5-4, the J gene TRBJ2-5, with 8 bases aligning to TRBD2. V lost 4 bases to trimming and J lost 4 bases; unmatched junction nucleotides: 9. The CDR3 length is 15 residues. The germline V gene has CDR1 SGHNT and CDR2 YYREEE (reference sequence). CDR3 DNA: TGTGCCAGCAGCCTCGGGGGGGCGGTAGCAGAGACCCAGTACTTC. Protein: CASSLGGAVAETQYF.

This clone was observed a few times. The genes are TRBV19 and TRBJ2-1, with TRBD1 identical over 7 bases. J lost 0 bases, V lost 4 bases, and 3 bases had no gene match. The germline V gene has CDR1 LNHDA and CDR2 SQIVND (reference sequence). The CDR3 spans 15 residues. CDR3 coding DNA: TGTGCCAGTAGTACCCACAGGGGCTCCTACAATGAGCAGTTCTTC. It is translated as CASSTHRGSYNEQFF.

Only a few counts were recorded for this clone. This chain connects TRBV4-1 to TRBJ1-3; the D gene is possibly TRBD1 (6 bases). V lost 2 bases to trimming and J lost 2 bases, with 10 bases between them. Germline V lookup: CDR1 MGHRA, CDR2 YSYEKL. The CDR3 has 15 residues. For the CDR3, the DNA is TGCGCCAGCAGCCAACAGGGGTATACTGGAAACACCATATATTTT. This codes for CASSQQGYTGNTIYF.

The chain carries TRBV9 and TRBJ2-3; TRBD2 matches 9 bases. Germline CDR1 reads SGDLS; CDR2 reads YYNGEE. The length of the CDR3 is 15 residues. V shed 0 bases and J 5 bases; nucleotides not matched to a gene: 4. CDR3 sequence: CASSVGGGALDTQYF. DNA for the CDR3: TGTGCCAGCAGCGTAGGCGGGGGGGCCTTAGATACGCAGTATTTT.

The chain joins TRBV7-8 to TRBJ1-2; maybe TRBD1 (6 bases). The ends were cut back, 4 bases at V and 3 bases at J, with 18 bases in the middle. The germline gives CDR1 SGHVS, CDR2 FQNEAQ. This CDR3 spans 16 amino acids. The CDR3 DNA is TGTGCCAGCAGCTCGTCCCCCCTGGCAGGGGACTATGGCTACACCTTC. Translation: CASSSSPLAGDYGYTF.

V and J are TRBV27 and TRBJ2-7, with TRBD1 identical over 10 bases. Germline-derived CDR1 and CDR2 are MNHEY and SMNVEV (reference sequence). V shed 5 bases, J shed 2 bases, and the junction held 15 bases outside the gene matches. The CDR3 totals 18 residues. CDR3 sequence reads: CASSRSTGGGPSTYEQYF. DNA of the CDR3: TGTGCCAGCAGTAGGTCGACAGGGGGCGGTCCGTCTACCTACGAGCAGTACTTC.

This chain joins TRBV19 and TRBJ2-2; D ambiguous. The CDR3 totals 15 residues. CDR1 is LNHDA and CDR2 is SQIVND in the germline V gene (reference sequence). Trimming left V 5 bases short and J 1 base short, with 11 bases between. CDR3 nucleotides: TGTGCCAGTAGTTTGATTTGGCAGAACACCGGGGAGCTGTTTTTT. Encoded protein: CASSLIWQNTGELFF.

The rearrangement uses TRBV2 and TRBJ1-1; D is perhaps TRBD1 (5 bases). V was clipped by 6 bases and J by 5 bases, with 13 bases between them. This CDR3 has 13 amino acids. Germline V gene lookup returns CDR1 SNHLY and CDR2 FYNNEI. CDR3 nucleotides: TGTGCCAGCAGGGTTTCACCAGGGACTGAAGCTTTCTTT. This codes for CASRVSPGTEAFF.

The V gene is TRBV27, the J gene TRBJ1-5; tentative D call: TRBD1 (6 bases). CDR1 and CDR2 from the germline V gene are MNHEY and SMNVEV (reference sequence). The CDR3 covers 13 residues. Deletions cut 3 bases from V and 7 bases from J, with 10 bases between. Here the CDR3 DNA reads TGTGCCAGCAGTTTTGGGGGGGCCCAGCCCCAGCATTTT. This encodes CASSFGGAQPQHF.

The chain couples TRBV7-9 to TRBJ1-3; possible D gene TRBD1, 6 bases. Per the germline V gene, CDR1 is SEHNR and CDR2 is FQNEAQ (reference sequence). The CDR3 contains 17 residues. Trimming took off 1 base at V and 2 bases at J, with 15 bases between the two ends. The DNA for the CDR3 is TGTGCCAGCAGCTTAGGGCAAGCGGGGGCCGCTGGAAACACCATATATTTT. Amino acids: CASSLGQAGAAGNTIYF.

This rearrangement joins TRBV7-6 to TRBJ2-3; possibly TRBD2 for D (5 bases). V was shortened by 5 bases and J by 1 base, with 16 bases between the two germline ends. Per germline, CDR1 SGHVS and CDR2 FNYEAQ. The CDR3 runs 16 residues. The CDR3 bases are TGTGCCAGCAGCCCCGGTATGAGAGCGGGCACAGATACGCAGTATTTT. Its translation: CASSPGMRAGTDTQYF.

The DNA of the CDR3 is TGTGCCAGCAGCTACCGTCGGGATCAGCCCCAGCATTTT. The encoded protein is CASSYRRDQPQHF. The chain has TRBV7-2 and TRBJ1-5, with D uncertain. Germline CDR1 and CDR2: SGHTA and FQGNSA. The CDR3 loop spans 13 amino acids. V was trimmed by 4 bases and J by 5 bases, leaving 9 bases between them.